This TCR beta chain was recovered during a study of graft-versus-host responses after intestinal transplantation. Germline V CDR1 and CDR2: MGHDK, SYGVNS. CDR3 size: 17 residues. V was trimmed by 3 bases and J by 0 bases, leaving 18 bases between them. TCRdb's table, derived via immunoSEQ multiplex PCR, lists solely in-frame clones and lacks some. Of tens of thousands of clones in the sample, about 90% were seen once. V gene TRBV25-1 combines with J gene TRBJ2-7; D may be TRBD2 (5 bases). The sequence was obtained from a human patient who received an intestinal transplant, so some T cells may come from the graft donor. This specimen consisted of PBMCs, obtained 98 days after intestinal transplantation. The CDR3 DNA reads TGTGCCAGCAGTGACGCGTTGGGCGGGTCGAGCTCCTACGAGCAGTACTTC. Residues: CASSDALGGSSSYEQYF.